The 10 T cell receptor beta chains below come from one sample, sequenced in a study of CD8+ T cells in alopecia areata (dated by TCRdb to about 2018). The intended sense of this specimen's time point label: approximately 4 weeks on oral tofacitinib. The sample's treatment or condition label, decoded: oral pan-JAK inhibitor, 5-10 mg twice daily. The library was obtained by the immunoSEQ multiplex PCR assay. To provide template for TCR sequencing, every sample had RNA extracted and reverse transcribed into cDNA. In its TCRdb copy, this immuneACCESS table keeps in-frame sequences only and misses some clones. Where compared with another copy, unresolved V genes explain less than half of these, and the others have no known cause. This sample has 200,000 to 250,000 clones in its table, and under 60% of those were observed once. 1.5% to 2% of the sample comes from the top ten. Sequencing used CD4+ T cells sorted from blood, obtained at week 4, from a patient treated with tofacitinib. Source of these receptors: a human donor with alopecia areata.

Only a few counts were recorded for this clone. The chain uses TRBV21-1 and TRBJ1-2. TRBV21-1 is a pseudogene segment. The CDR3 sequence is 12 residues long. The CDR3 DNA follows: TGTGCCAGCAGTGGATGCAACTATGGCTACACCTTC. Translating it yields CASSGCNYGYTF.

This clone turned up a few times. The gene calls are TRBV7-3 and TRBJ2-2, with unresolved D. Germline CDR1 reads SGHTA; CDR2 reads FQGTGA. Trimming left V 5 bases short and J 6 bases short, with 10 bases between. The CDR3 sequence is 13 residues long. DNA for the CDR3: TGTGCCAGCAGCCAGTTGGGGTCCGGGGAGCTGTTTTTT. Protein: CASSQLGSGELFF. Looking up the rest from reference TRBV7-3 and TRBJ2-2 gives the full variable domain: GAGVSQTPSNKVTEKGKYVELRCDPISGHTALYWYRQSLGQGPEFLIYFQGTGAADDSGLPNDRFFAVRPEGSVSTLKIQRTERGDSAVYLCASSQLGSGELFFGEGSRLTVL.

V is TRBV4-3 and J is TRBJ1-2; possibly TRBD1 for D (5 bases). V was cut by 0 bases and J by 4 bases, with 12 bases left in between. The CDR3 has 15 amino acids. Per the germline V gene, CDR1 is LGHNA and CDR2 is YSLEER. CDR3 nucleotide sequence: TGCGCCAGCAGCCAAGATTCCCGTGACAGCTATGGCTACACCTTC. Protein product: CASSQDSRDSYGYTF.

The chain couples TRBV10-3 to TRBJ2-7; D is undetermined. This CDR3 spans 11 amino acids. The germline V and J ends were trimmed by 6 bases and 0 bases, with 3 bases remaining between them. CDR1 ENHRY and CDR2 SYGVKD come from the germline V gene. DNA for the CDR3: TGTGCCATCAGCAGCTCCTACGAGCAGTACTTC. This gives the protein CAISSSYEQYF.

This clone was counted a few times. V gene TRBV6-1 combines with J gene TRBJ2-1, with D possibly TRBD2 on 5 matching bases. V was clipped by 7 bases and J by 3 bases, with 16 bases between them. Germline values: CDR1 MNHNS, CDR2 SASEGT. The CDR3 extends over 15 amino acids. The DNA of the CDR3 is TGTGCCAGCACCGTGACTACGGTAGGCTACAATGAGCAGTTCTTC. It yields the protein CASTVTTVGYNEQFF.

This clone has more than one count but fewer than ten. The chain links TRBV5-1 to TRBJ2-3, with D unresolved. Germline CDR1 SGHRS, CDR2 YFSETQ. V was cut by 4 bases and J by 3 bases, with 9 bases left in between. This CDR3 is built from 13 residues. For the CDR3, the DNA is TGCGCCAGCAGCCCACCTCAAACAGATACGCAGTATTTT. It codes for CASSPPQTDTQYF.

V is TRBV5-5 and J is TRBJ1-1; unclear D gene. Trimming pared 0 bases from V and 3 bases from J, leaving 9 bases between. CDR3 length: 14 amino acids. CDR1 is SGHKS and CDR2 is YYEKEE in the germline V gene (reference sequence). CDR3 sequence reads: CASSLVRRDTEAFF. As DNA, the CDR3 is TGTGCCAGCAGCTTGGTACGGCGGGACACTGAAGCTTTCTTT.

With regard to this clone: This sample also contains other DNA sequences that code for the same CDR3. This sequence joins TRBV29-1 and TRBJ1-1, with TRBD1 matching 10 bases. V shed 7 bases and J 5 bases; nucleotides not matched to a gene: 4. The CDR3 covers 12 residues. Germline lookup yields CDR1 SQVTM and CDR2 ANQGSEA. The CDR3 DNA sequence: TGCAGCGCTGGACAGGGGGGGACTGAAGCTTTCTTT. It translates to CSAGQGGTEAFF. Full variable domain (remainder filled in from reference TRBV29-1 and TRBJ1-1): SAVISQKPSRDICQRGTSLTIQCQVDSQVTMMFWYRQQPGQSLTLIATANQGSEATYESGFVIDKFPISRPNLTFSTLTVSNMSPEDSSIYLCSAGQGGTEAFFGQGTRLTVV.

This CDR3 reads CASTYRQGNTEAFF. The DNA for the CDR3 is TGTGCCAGCACCTATAGACAGGGGAACACTGAAGCTTTCTTT. This chain uses TRBV13 with TRBJ1-1; 7 positions match TRBD1. The CDR3 runs 14 residues. The ends lost 7 bases at V and 1 base at J; junction bases unmatched: 6. Germline-derived CDR1 and CDR2 are PRHDT and FYEKMQ (reference sequence).

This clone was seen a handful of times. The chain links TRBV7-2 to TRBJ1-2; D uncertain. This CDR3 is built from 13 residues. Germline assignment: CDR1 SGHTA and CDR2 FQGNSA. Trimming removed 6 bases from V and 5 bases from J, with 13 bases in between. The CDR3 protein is CASSSNRIYGYTF. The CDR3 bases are TGTGCCAGCAGTTCAAACAGAATTTATGGCTACACCTTC.